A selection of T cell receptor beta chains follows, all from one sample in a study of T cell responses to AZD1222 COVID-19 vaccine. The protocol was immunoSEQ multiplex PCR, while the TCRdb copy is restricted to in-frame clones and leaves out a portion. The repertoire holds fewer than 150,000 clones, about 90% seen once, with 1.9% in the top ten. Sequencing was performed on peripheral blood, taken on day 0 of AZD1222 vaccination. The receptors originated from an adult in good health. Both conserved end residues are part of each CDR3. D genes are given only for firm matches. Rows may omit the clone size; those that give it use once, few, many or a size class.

CDR3nt: TGTGCCAGCAGCTTTGGCGACTACAATGAGCAGTTCTTC
CDR3aa: CASSFGDYNEQFF
d_gene: NA
abundance: NA
v_gene: TRBV5-4
j_gene: TRBJ2-1

CDR3nt: TGTGCCAGCAGACCGAGGGACTACTCCTACGAGCAGTACTTC
CDR3aa: CASRPRDYSYEQYF
d_gene: TRBD2
abundance: once
v_gene: TRBV6-5
j_gene: TRBJ2-7

CDR3nt: TGTGCCAGCAGTGATAGCTGGGGGGCTATCCTCTACGAGCAGTACTTC
CDR3aa: CASSDSWGAILYEQYF
d_gene: NA
abundance: NA
v_gene: TRBV6-1
j_gene: TRBJ2-7

CDR3nt: TGCGCCAGCAGCTTATATCCTAGCGGGATTGAGGCGAGCCGCACAGATACGCAGTATTTT
CDR3aa: CASSLYPSGIEASRTDTQYF
d_gene: TRBD2
abundance: NA
v_gene: TRBV5-1
j_gene: TRBJ2-3

CDR3nt: TGTGCCAGCTCACCACGGGATCGAACTACTGGAAACACCATATATTTT
CDR3aa: CASSPRDRTTGNTIYF
d_gene: NA
abundance: NA
v_gene: TRBV18
j_gene: TRBJ1-3

CDR3nt: TGCGCCAGCAGCCAAGATGCGGCAACGGGGGAAAAACTGTTTTTT
CDR3aa: CASSQDAATGEKLFF
d_gene: NA
abundance: NA
v_gene: TRBV4-3
j_gene: TRBJ1-4

CDR3nt: TGTGCCAGCAGGTCCATGGGGGAGACTGAAGCTTTCTTT
CDR3aa: CASRSMGETEAFF
d_gene: NA
abundance: few
v_gene: TRBV27
j_gene: TRBJ1-1

CDR3nt: TGTGCCAGCAGCCCGGGACTAGCCAAAAACATTCAGTACTTC
CDR3aa: CASSPGLAKNIQYF
d_gene: NA
abundance: NA
v_gene: TRBV3-1/TRBV3-2
j_gene: TRBJ2-4

CDR3nt: TGTGCCAGCAGTTCCTTACGGGACAGGGCGGCTGGCTACACCTTC
CDR3aa: CASSSLRDRAAGYTF
d_gene: TRBD1
abundance: once
v_gene: TRBV6-5
j_gene: TRBJ1-2

CDR3nt: TGTGCCAGCAGTTACGATCTCGGGATCGGGGAGACCCAGTACTTC
CDR3aa: CASSYDLGIGETQYF
d_gene: NA
abundance: NA
v_gene: TRBV6-2/TRBV6-3
j_gene: TRBJ2-5

CDR3nt: TGCGCCAGCACAAACAGGGCCGAGCAGTACTTC
CDR3aa: CASTNRAEQYF
d_gene: NA
abundance: NA
v_gene: TRBV5-1
j_gene: TRBJ2-7

CDR3nt: TGTGCCAGCAGACCTCCCGCTAGAGGTACGCAGTATTTT
CDR3aa: CASRPPARGTQYF
d_gene: NA
abundance: NA
v_gene: TRBV6-5
j_gene: TRBJ2-3

CDR3nt: TGTGCCAGTCAGATACAGGGAGTCGGACAGCCCCAGCATTTT
CDR3aa: CASQIQGVGQPQHF
d_gene: NA
abundance: NA
v_gene: TRBV19
j_gene: TRBJ1-5

CDR3nt: TGTGCCAGCAGACAGGGATGGGGTATATACACTGAAGCTTTCTTT
CDR3aa: CASRQGWGIYTEAFF
d_gene: NA
abundance: NA
v_gene: TRBV7-2
j_gene: TRBJ1-1

CDR3nt: TGTGCCAGCAGTTTAGAATGGACAGGGAGCAGCACTGAAGCTTTCTTT
CDR3aa: CASSLEWTGSSTEAFF
d_gene: TRBD1
abundance: NA
v_gene: TRBV28
j_gene: TRBJ1-1

CDR3nt: TGTGCCAGCAGTTTACTCGCTCAGGGGTATGATGAAAAACTGTTTTTT
CDR3aa: CASSLLAQGYDEKLFF
d_gene: NA
abundance: NA
v_gene: TRBV27
j_gene: TRBJ1-4

CDR3nt: TGTGCCAGCAGCGGTGGGAAGAACACTGAAGCTTTCTTT
CDR3aa: CASSGGKNTEAFF
d_gene: NA
abundance: NA
v_gene: TRBV7-9
j_gene: TRBJ1-1

CDR3nt: TGTGCCAGCAGTGAAATCGGATCCCTCTCTGGAAACACCATATATTTT
CDR3aa: CASSEIGSLSGNTIYF
d_gene: NA
abundance: NA
v_gene: TRBV6-1
j_gene: TRBJ1-3

CDR3nt: TGTGCCAGCAGCTTAGTTCAGGATACGCAGTATTTT
CDR3aa: CASSLVQDTQYF
d_gene: NA
abundance: NA
v_gene: TRBV7-2
j_gene: TRBJ2-3

CDR3nt: TGTGCCAGCAGTGAGAAAGACAGTTCGAACACTGAAGCTTTCTTT
CDR3aa: CASSEKDSSNTEAFF
d_gene: NA
abundance: NA
v_gene: TRBV6-4
j_gene: TRBJ1-1

CDR3nt: TGTGCCAGCAGCGAGCCCCTAAGGGGAGGGAACACTGAAGCTTTCTTT
CDR3aa: CASSEPLRGGNTEAFF
d_gene: NA
abundance: NA
v_gene: TRBV9
j_gene: TRBJ1-1

CDR3nt: TGCGCCAGCAGCTTGGCCTTAAATATCGGGGGTGGCACAGATACGCAGTATTTT
CDR3aa: CASSLALNIGGGTDTQYF
d_gene: NA
abundance: once
v_gene: TRBV5-1
j_gene: TRBJ2-3

CDR3nt: TGTGCCAGCAGCATAGCCGGGACAGGGGTTGGAAACACCATATATTTT
CDR3aa: CASSIAGTGVGNTIYF
d_gene: TRBD1
abundance: NA
v_gene: TRBV11-2
j_gene: TRBJ1-3

CDR3nt: TGTGCCAGCAGCTTATATCTCTCACCCCTCCACTTT
CDR3aa: CASSLYLSPLHF
d_gene: NA
abundance: NA
v_gene: TRBV13
j_gene: TRBJ1-6

CDR3nt: TGTGCCAGCAGTTCCCCAGCAGGGGCTAACTATGGCTACACCTTC
CDR3aa: CASSSPAGANYGYTF
d_gene: NA
abundance: few
v_gene: TRBV6-5
j_gene: TRBJ1-2

CDR3nt: TGCGCCAGCAGCCAAACGACAGGGGCGGAGCAGCCCCAGCATTTT
CDR3aa: CASSQTTGAEQPQHF
d_gene: TRBD1
abundance: NA
v_gene: TRBV5-1
j_gene: TRBJ1-5

CDR3nt: TGTGCCACCAGCAGAGATCGAGGGGGAGCTGGAAACACCATATATTTT
CDR3aa: CATSRDRGGAGNTIYF
d_gene: NA
abundance: NA
v_gene: TRBV15
j_gene: TRBJ1-3

CDR3nt: TGTGCCAGCAGCTTGGACTTGTTGAACACTGAAGCTTTCTTT
CDR3aa: CASSLDLLNTEAFF
d_gene: NA
abundance: NA
v_gene: TRBV5-5
j_gene: TRBJ1-1

CDR3nt: TGTGCCAGCAAACAGGTCCCGGAAGGCTACACCTTC
CDR3aa: CASKQVPEGYTF
d_gene: NA
abundance: NA
v_gene: TRBV28
j_gene: TRBJ1-2

CDR3nt: TGTGCCAGCAGATCAGCGGGAGGGGGGCGGAATGAGCAGTTCTTC
CDR3aa: CASRSAGGGRNEQFF
d_gene: TRBD2
abundance: NA
v_gene: TRBV25-1
j_gene: TRBJ2-1

CDR3nt: TGCGCCAGCAGCCTCGGACAACCGGTCGGTGAGCAGTTCTTC
CDR3aa: CASSLGQPVGEQFF
d_gene: NA
abundance: NA
v_gene: TRBV4-1
j_gene: TRBJ2-1

CDR3nt: TGTGCCAGCTTCCAAGCCGGTGGCTACACCTTC
CDR3aa: CASFQAGGYTF
d_gene: NA
abundance: NA
v_gene: TRBV21-1
j_gene: TRBJ1-2

CDR3nt: TGTGCCAGCAGCCCTGGACTAGTCAGTCCGTTCTTC
CDR3aa: CASSPGLVSPFF
d_gene: TRBD2
abundance: NA
v_gene: TRBV9
j_gene: TRBJ2-1

CDR3nt: TGTGCCAGCAAATTCGCGGGAGAACACAATGAGCAGTTCTTC
CDR3aa: CASKFAGEHNEQFF
d_gene: TRBD2
abundance: few
v_gene: TRBV6-5
j_gene: TRBJ2-1

CDR3nt: TGTGCCAGCAGCTTCGTGACAGAAAAACTGTTTTTT
CDR3aa: CASSFVTEKLFF
d_gene: NA
abundance: NA
v_gene: TRBV7-9
j_gene: TRBJ1-4

CDR3nt: TGTGCCAGTAGTCCCCGGGCAGGGTTCGTGGAGCCCCAGCATTTT
CDR3aa: CASSPRAGFVEPQHF
d_gene: NA
abundance: NA
v_gene: TRBV19
j_gene: TRBJ1-5

CDR3nt: TGTGCCAGCAGCTCTAAGGACAGGCAGAACACTGAAGCTTTCTTT
CDR3aa: CASSSKDRQNTEAFF
d_gene: TRBD1
abundance: once
v_gene: TRBV5-4
j_gene: TRBJ1-1

CDR3nt: TGTGCCAGCAGTTACGAGGGGGTACAAGAAAAACTGTTTTTT
CDR3aa: CASSYEGVQEKLFF
d_gene: NA
abundance: NA
v_gene: TRBV6-6
j_gene: TRBJ1-4

CDR3nt: TGTGCCAGTAGTCTAGCGGGAGAGGGCTCAGATACGCAGTATTTT
CDR3aa: CASSLAGEGSDTQYF
d_gene: TRBD2
abundance: NA
v_gene: TRBV19
j_gene: TRBJ2-3

CDR3nt: TGTGCCAGCAGTCCGAACAGGGGAGTCGGTGATGGCTACACCTTC
CDR3aa: CASSPNRGVGDGYTF
d_gene: TRBD1
abundance: NA
v_gene: TRBV27
j_gene: TRBJ1-2

CDR3nt: TGTGCCAGCAGCTTGACCGGGGCTGGAAACACCATATATTTT
CDR3aa: CASSLTGAGNTIYF
d_gene: NA
abundance: NA
v_gene: TRBV5-4
j_gene: TRBJ1-3

CDR3nt: TGTGCCATCAGTGACCGAGGAGGGATCACTGAAGCTTTCTTT
CDR3aa: CAISDRGGITEAFF
d_gene: NA
abundance: NA
v_gene: TRBV10-3
j_gene: TRBJ1-1

CDR3nt: TGCAGCGTTGAAGCACAAGCGAACACTGAAGCTTTCTTT
CDR3aa: CSVEAQANTEAFF
d_gene: NA
abundance: NA
v_gene: TRBV29-1
j_gene: TRBJ1-1

CDR3nt: TGTGCCAGCGCAAGCCTGACTAGCTCCCTTCTCGAGCAGTACTTC
CDR3aa: CASASLTSSLLEQYF
d_gene: TRBD2
abundance: NA
v_gene: TRBV7-8
j_gene: TRBJ2-7

CDR3nt: TGTGCCAGCTCGGGGATGGGGACAGGGTATAGTCAGCCCCAGCATTTT
CDR3aa: CASSGMGTGYSQPQHF
d_gene: TRBD1
abundance: NA
v_gene: TRBV7-9
j_gene: TRBJ1-5

CDR3nt: TGTGCCAGCAGTTTCACTAGCGGGAGGGCCACCGGGGAGCTGTTTTTT
CDR3aa: CASSFTSGRATGELFF
d_gene: TRBD2
abundance: NA
v_gene: TRBV11-2
j_gene: TRBJ2-2

CDR3nt: TGTGCCAGCTCGGGAGCAGGGGGAACTGAAGCTTTCTTT
CDR3aa: CASSGAGGTEAFF
d_gene: TRBD1
abundance: once
v_gene: TRBV18
j_gene: TRBJ1-1

CDR3nt: TGTGCCAGCAGGACCAGACAGCCCATCCGCTCTGGGGCCAACGTCCTGACTTTC
CDR3aa: CASRTRQPIRSGANVLTF
d_gene: NA
abundance: NA
v_gene: TRBV7-2
j_gene: TRBJ2-6

CDR3nt: TGTGCCAGCAGTTACTCCGGGGCCCTGACGGGGGAGCAGTACTTC
CDR3aa: CASSYSGALTGEQYF
d_gene: NA
abundance: NA
v_gene: TRBV6-2/TRBV6-3
j_gene: TRBJ2-7

CDR3nt: TGTGCCAGTAGCTTAGGACTTTGGCAGGAGACTGAAGCTTTCTTT
CDR3aa: CASSLGLWQETEAFF
d_gene: NA
abundance: NA
v_gene: TRBV7-9
j_gene: TRBJ1-1

CDR3nt: TGTGCCAGCAGCTTACGCCAGCTCAATGAGCAGTTCTTC
CDR3aa: CASSLRQLNEQFF
d_gene: NA
abundance: NA
v_gene: TRBV7-2
j_gene: TRBJ2-1

CDR3nt: TGTGCCAGCGGTCTAGGAGATACGCAGTATTTT
CDR3aa: CASGLGDTQYF
d_gene: NA
abundance: NA
v_gene: TRBV7-2
j_gene: TRBJ2-3

CDR3nt: TGTGCCAGCAGAAGACAGCGACAGGCTGGAAACACCATATATTTT
CDR3aa: CASRRQRQAGNTIYF
d_gene: NA
abundance: NA
v_gene: TRBV6-5
j_gene: TRBJ1-3

CDR3nt: TGTGCCAGCAGCTTAGCGGACCGACCAACCTACGAGCAGTACTTC
CDR3aa: CASSLADRPTYEQYF
d_gene: NA
abundance: medium-sized
v_gene: TRBV11-2
j_gene: TRBJ2-7

CDR3nt: TGTGCCAGCAGCTTAGGCAGGAGCACAGATACGCAGTATTTT
CDR3aa: CASSLGRSTDTQYF
d_gene: NA
abundance: NA
v_gene: TRBV7-2
j_gene: TRBJ2-3